This TCR beta chain was sequenced during a study of OX40 agonist ivuxolimab in advanced cancers. Repertoires were generated with immunoSEQ multiplex PCR, while TCRdb's copy carries only in-frame clones and drops some. Among 65,000 to 85,000 clones listed, 70% to 90% were seen once. V gave up 7 bases and J gave up 2 bases; unmatched junction bases: 2. The CDR3 runs 13 residues. CDR1 and CDR2 (germline): SQVTM, ANQGSEA. This chain connects TRBV29-1 to TRBJ1-5, with 10 bases lining up with TRBD1. The sequencing used CD4+ or CD8+ T cells sorted from blood, collected in a trial of the OX40 agonist ivuxolimab. This TCR was recovered from an adult with an advanced solid tumor such as melanoma, head and neck, liver or kidney cancer. The CDR3 DNA reads TGCAGCGCCGGGACAGGGGGCAATCAGCCCCAGCATTTT. Protein product: CSAGTGGNQPQHF.